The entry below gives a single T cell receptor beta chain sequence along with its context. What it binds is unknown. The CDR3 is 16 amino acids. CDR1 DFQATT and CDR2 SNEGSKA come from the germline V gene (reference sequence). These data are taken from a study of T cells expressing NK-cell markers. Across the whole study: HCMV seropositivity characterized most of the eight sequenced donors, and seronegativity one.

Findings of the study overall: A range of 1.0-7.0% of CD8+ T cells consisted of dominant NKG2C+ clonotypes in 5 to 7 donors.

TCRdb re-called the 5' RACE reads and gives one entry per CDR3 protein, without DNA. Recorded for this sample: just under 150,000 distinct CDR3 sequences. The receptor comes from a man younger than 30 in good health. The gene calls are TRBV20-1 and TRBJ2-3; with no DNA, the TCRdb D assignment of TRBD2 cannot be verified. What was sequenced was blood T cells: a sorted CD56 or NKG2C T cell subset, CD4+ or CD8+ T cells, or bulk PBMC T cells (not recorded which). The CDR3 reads CSARLDGMVGGDTQYF.